The rows below give T cell receptor beta chains drawn from one sample of a study of identical twins. TCRdb reprocessed the 5' RACE reads via MiXCR and lists one record per CDR3 protein. The sample includes over 600,000 distinct CDR3 sequences, about 20% of them seen just once. The sample also formed part of further work on T cells expressing NK-cell markers.

Sequencing was done on a sample of PBMCs. The receptor set was obtained from a woman under 30 in good health. The CDR3 runs from the conserved cysteine through the conserved F or W. Fields, in order: CDR3 DNA, CDR3 protein, clone size, J gene, D gene, V gene. A D gene is named only where the DNA matches it firmly. Clone sizes are given selectively: once, few, many, or a class where the clone is expanded.

CDR3nt: TGTGCCAGCAGCGTAGTTGGTTCTCAGGAGACCCAGTACTTC; CDR3aa: CASSVVGSQETQYF; abundance: .; j_gene: TRBJ2-5; d_gene: .; v_gene: TRBV9
CDR3nt: TGTGCCACCAGCAGGGGCAGGGCAGGGGCAGAGACCCAGTACTTC; CDR3aa: CATSRGRAGAETQYF; abundance: many; j_gene: TRBJ2-5; d_gene: .; v_gene: TRBV15
CDR3nt: TGCGCCAGCAGCTTACAGGGGCGCACAGATACGCAGTATTTT; CDR3aa: CASSLQGRTDTQYF; abundance: many; j_gene: TRBJ2-3; d_gene: TRBD1; v_gene: TRBV5-1
CDR3nt: TGTGCCAGCAGCGCCATCTCCGGGACAGGGGTGAAGCAGTACTTC; CDR3aa: CASSAISGTGVKQYF; abundance: few; j_gene: TRBJ2-7; d_gene: TRBD1; v_gene: TRBV7-2
CDR3nt: TGCAGTGCTAGAGATAGCGGTGCTAGCACAGATACGCAGTATTTT; CDR3aa: CSARDSGASTDTQYF; abundance: .; j_gene: TRBJ2-3; d_gene: .; v_gene: TRBV20-1
CDR3nt: TGTGCCAGCAGCCCCCCGAGTGGGGGAGGGCGGGGGAATGAGCAGTTCTTC; CDR3aa: CASSPPSGGGRGNEQFF; abundance: few; j_gene: TRBJ2-1; d_gene: TRBD2; v_gene: TRBV5-4
CDR3nt: TGCAGTGCTAGTCTTGCAGGGGCGGGCACTGAAGCTTTCTTT; CDR3aa: CSASLAGAGTEAFF; abundance: few; j_gene: TRBJ1-1; d_gene: .; v_gene: TRBV20-1
CDR3nt: TGCAGTGCCCCGGGCGGGACCTTGTCCTACGAGCAGTACTTC; CDR3aa: CSAPGGTLSYEQYF; abundance: few; j_gene: TRBJ2-7; d_gene: .; v_gene: TRBV20-1
CDR3nt: TGTGCCAGCAGTTTTGGGGGGTACGCTGAAGCTTTCTTT; CDR3aa: CASSFGGYAEAFF; abundance: .; j_gene: TRBJ1-1; d_gene: .; v_gene: TRBV27
CDR3nt: TGCAGTGCCGACATAGGACTAGACTGGGGGGGAGGGAGGTACAATGAGCAGTTCTTC; CDR3aa: CSADIGLDWGGGRYNEQFF; abundance: .; j_gene: TRBJ2-1; d_gene: TRBD2; v_gene: TRBV20-1
CDR3nt: TGCAGTGCTAGAGCCGGGACAGGGTACGAAAAACTGTTTTTT; CDR3aa: CSARAGTGYEKLFF; abundance: .; j_gene: TRBJ1-4; d_gene: TRBD1; v_gene: TRBV20-1
CDR3nt: TGTGCCAGCTTAGGACTGCGAAGGGGGGGCCACAATGAGCAGTTCTTC; CDR3aa: CASLGLRRGGHNEQFF; abundance: .; j_gene: TRBJ2-1; d_gene: .; v_gene: TRBV7-8
CDR3nt: TGCAGCGTTGATCGGCGGGCCAGGACCTACAATGAGCAGTTCTTC; CDR3aa: CSVDRRARTYNEQFF; abundance: .; j_gene: TRBJ2-1; d_gene: .; v_gene: TRBV29-1
CDR3nt: TGCAGTGCTAAACGGGGCGATGGCACAGATACGCAGTATTTT; CDR3aa: CSAKRGDGTDTQYF; abundance: .; j_gene: TRBJ2-3; d_gene: .; v_gene: TRBV20-1
CDR3nt: TGCAGTGCCGACCGCGGTGATATTCACGAGCAGTACTTC; CDR3aa: CSADRGDIHEQYF; abundance: .; j_gene: TRBJ2-7; d_gene: .; v_gene: TRBV20-1
CDR3nt: TGCGCCAGCAGCCGTACGGACTCTAATGATGAGCAGTTCTTC; CDR3aa: CASSRTDSNDEQFF; abundance: .; j_gene: TRBJ2-1; d_gene: .; v_gene: TRBV4-3
CDR3nt: TGCGCCAGCAGCCAAGAGTTGGTTAGGGCTGAAAAACTGTTTTTT; CDR3aa: CASSQELVRAEKLFF; abundance: .; j_gene: TRBJ1-4; d_gene: .; v_gene: TRBV4-3
CDR3nt: TGCAGTGCTGGCGGCCGGGAAGCGTACAATGAGCAGTTCTTC; CDR3aa: CSAGGREAYNEQFF; abundance: .; j_gene: TRBJ2-1; d_gene: .; v_gene: TRBV20-1
CDR3nt: TGCAGCGTTGGAATAGCGGGAGAAACCTACAATGAGCAGTTCTTC; CDR3aa: CSVGIAGETYNEQFF; abundance: few; j_gene: TRBJ2-1; d_gene: TRBD2; v_gene: TRBV29-1
CDR3nt: TGCAGCGTTACGGGAAAGGAGGAGTTCTTC; CDR3aa: CSVTGKEEFF; abundance: many; j_gene: TRBJ2-1; d_gene: .; v_gene: TRBV29-1
CDR3nt: TGTGCCAGCAGCTCGGCAGGGGGTTGGTACCAAGAGACCCAGTACTTC; CDR3aa: CASSSAGGWYQETQYF; abundance: .; j_gene: TRBJ2-5; d_gene: TRBD1; v_gene: TRBV11-3
CDR3nt: TGTGCCAGCAGCTTAGGGGTCCCGGGAGGCGAGCAGTACTTC; CDR3aa: CASSLGVPGGEQYF; abundance: .; j_gene: TRBJ2-7; d_gene: TRBD2; v_gene: TRBV7-9
CDR3nt: TGTGCCATCAGGGGGATCTCCGAGCAGTACTTC; CDR3aa: CAIRGISEQYF; abundance: .; j_gene: TRBJ2-7; d_gene: .; v_gene: TRBV10-3
CDR3nt: TGTGCCAGCTCACCACAAACGGGTGGGGAGCAGTACTTC; CDR3aa: CASSPQTGGEQYF; abundance: .; j_gene: TRBJ2-7; d_gene: .; v_gene: TRBV18
CDR3nt: TGTGCCAGCTCACCACCGGGGCGGGGGACCAATGAGCAGTTCTTC; CDR3aa: CASSPPGRGTNEQFF; abundance: few; j_gene: TRBJ2-1; d_gene: TRBD2; v_gene: TRBV18
CDR3nt: TGTGCCAGCAGCTTGGCCCCAGCGAACACTGAAGCTTTCTTT; CDR3aa: CASSLAPANTEAFF; abundance: few; j_gene: TRBJ1-1; d_gene: .; v_gene: TRBV5-5
CDR3nt: TGTGCCAGCAGCCTACTACCAACGGCTTTCTTT; CDR3aa: CASSLLPTAFF; abundance: few; j_gene: TRBJ1-1; d_gene: .; v_gene: TRBV7-9
CDR3nt: TGCAGCTTAAAGACAGGGGGTCCGGACACTGAAGCTTTCTTT; CDR3aa: CSLKTGGPDTEAFF; abundance: few; j_gene: TRBJ1-1; d_gene: TRBD1; v_gene: TRBV29-1
CDR3nt: TGTGCCACCAGCTACAGGGGCAGGGCTTTCTTT; CDR3aa: CATSYRGRAFF; abundance: .; j_gene: TRBJ1-1; d_gene: TRBD1; v_gene: TRBV15
CDR3nt: TGCAGTGCTAGAGATAGGACAGACTACGAGCAGTACTTC; CDR3aa: CSARDRTDYEQYF; abundance: many; j_gene: TRBJ2-7; d_gene: .; v_gene: TRBV20-1